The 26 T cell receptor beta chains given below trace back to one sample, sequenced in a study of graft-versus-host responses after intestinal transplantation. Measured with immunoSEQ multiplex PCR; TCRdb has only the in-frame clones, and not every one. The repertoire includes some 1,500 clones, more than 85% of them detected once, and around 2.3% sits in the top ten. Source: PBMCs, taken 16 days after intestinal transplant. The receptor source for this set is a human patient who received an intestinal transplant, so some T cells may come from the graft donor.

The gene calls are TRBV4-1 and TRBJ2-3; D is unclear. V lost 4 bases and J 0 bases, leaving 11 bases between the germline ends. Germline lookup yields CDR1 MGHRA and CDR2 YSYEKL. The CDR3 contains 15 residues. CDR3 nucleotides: TGCGCCAGCAGCCTCGCCCGAGGTAGCACAGATACGCAGTATTTT. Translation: CASSLARGSTDTQYF.

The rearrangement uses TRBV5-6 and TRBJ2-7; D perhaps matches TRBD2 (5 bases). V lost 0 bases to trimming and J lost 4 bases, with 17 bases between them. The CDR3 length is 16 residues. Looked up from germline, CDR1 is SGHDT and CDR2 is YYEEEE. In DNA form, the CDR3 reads TGTGCCAGCAGCTTGGCGGACGGGGAAAGATCGTACGAGCAGTACTTC. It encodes CASSLADGERSYEQYF.

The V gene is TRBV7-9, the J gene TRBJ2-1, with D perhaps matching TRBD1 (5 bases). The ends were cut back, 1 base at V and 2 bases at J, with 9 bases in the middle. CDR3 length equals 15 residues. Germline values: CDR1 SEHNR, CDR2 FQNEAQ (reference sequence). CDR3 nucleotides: TGTGCCAGCAGCTTAGTGACAGTGGCCTACAATGAGCAGTTCTTC. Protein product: CASSLVTVAYNEQFF.

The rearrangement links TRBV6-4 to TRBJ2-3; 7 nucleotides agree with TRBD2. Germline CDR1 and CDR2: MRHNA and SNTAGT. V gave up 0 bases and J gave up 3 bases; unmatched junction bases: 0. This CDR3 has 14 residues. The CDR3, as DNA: TGTGCCAGCAGTGACTCGCGGGAGACAGATACGCAGTATTTT. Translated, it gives CASSDSRETDTQYF.

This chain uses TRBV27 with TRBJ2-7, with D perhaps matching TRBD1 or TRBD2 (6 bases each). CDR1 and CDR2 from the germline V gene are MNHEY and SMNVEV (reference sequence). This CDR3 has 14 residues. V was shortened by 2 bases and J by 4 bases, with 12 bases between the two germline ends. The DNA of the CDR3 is TGTGCCAGCAGTTTACGGGGGCTAGTTTACGAGCAGTACTTC. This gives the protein CASSLRGLVYEQYF.

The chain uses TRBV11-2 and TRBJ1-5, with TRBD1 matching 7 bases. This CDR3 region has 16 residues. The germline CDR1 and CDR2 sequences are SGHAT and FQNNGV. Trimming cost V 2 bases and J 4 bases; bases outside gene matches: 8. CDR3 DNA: TGTGCCAGCAGCTTATCCGGGACAGAACTTAATCAGCCCCAGCATTTT. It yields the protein CASSLSGTELNQPQHF.

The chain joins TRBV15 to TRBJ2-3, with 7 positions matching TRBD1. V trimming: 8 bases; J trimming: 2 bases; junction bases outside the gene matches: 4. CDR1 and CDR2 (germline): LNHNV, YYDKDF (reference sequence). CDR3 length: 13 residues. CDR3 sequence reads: CATEQGTTDTQYF. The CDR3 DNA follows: TGTGCCACCGAACAGGGGACCACAGATACGCAGTATTTT. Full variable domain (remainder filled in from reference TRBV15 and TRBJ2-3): DAMVIQNPRYQVTQFGKPVTLSCSQTLNHNVMYWYQQKSSQAPKLLFHYYDKDFNNEADTPDNFQSRRPNTSFCFLDIRSPGLGDTAMYLCATEQGTTDTQYFGPGTRLTVL.

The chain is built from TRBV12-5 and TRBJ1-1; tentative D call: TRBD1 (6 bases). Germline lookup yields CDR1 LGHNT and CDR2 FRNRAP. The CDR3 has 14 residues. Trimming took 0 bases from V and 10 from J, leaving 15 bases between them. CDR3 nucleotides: TGTGCTAGTGGTTTGGTACATGTCAGGGGCCGAGCTTTCTTT. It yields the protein CASGLVHVRGRAFF. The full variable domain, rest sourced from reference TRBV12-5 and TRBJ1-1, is DARVTQTPRHKVTEMGQEVTMRCQPILGHNTVFWYRQTMMQGLELLAYFRNRAPLDDSGMPKDRFSAEMPDATLATLKIQPSEPRDSAVYFCASGLVHVRGRAFFGQGTRLTVV.

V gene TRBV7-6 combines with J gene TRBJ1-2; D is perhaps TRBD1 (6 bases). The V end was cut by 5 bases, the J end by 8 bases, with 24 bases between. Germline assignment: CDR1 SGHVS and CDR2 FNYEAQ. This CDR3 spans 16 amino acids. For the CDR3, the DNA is TGTGCCAGCAGCCAAAACCGGGACACCCCCCTGGGCGGCTACACCTTC. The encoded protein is CASSQNRDTPLGGYTF.

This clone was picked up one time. The CDR3 loop reads CASSAPATTDTQYF. The CDR3 DNA follows: TGTGCCAGCAGCGCCCCCGCTACCACAGATACGCAGTATTTT. This sequence joins TRBV28 and TRBJ2-3, with D unresolved. Germline V CDR1 and CDR2: MDHEN, SYDVKM. CDR3 length: 14 amino acids. Trimming removed 6 bases from V and 2 bases from J, with 12 bases in between.

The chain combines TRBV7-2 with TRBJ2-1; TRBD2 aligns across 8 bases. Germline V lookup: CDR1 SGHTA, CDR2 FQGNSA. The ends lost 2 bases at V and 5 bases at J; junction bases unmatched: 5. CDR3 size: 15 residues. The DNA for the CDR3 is TGTGCCAGCAGCTTATCCCTAGCGGGCCACAATGAGCAGTTCTTC. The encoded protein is CASSLSLAGHNEQFF.

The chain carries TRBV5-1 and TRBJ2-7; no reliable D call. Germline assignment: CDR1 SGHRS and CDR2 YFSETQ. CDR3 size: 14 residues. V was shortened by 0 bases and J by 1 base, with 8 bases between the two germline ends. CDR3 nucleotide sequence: TGCGCCAGCAGCTTGGGGGTTTTTTCCTACGAGCAGTACTTC. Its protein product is CASSLGVFSYEQYF.

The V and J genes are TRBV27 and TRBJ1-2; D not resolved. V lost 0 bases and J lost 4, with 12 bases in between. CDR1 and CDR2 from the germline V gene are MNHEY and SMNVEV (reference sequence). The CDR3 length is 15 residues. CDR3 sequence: CASSLSVSASYGYTF. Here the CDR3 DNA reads TGTGCCAGCAGTTTATCAGTTTCAGCTAGCTATGGCTACACCTTC.

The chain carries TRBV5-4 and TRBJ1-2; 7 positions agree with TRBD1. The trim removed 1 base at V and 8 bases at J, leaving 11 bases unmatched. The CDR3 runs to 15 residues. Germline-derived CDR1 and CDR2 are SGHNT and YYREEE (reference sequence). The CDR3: CASSLSDRPLQGYTF. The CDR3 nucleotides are TGTGCCAGCAGCTTGTCGGACAGGCCGCTTCAGGGCTACACCTTC.

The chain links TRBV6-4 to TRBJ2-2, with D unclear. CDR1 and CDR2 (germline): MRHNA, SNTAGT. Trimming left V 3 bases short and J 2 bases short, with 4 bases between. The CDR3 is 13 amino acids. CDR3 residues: CASSEDNTGELFF. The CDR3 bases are TGTGCCAGCAGTGAGGACAACACCGGGGAGCTGTTTTTT.

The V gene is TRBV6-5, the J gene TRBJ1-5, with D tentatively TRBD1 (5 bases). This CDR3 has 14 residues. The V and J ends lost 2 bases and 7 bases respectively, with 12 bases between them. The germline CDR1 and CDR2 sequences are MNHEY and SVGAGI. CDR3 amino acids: CASSYGGVGQPQHF. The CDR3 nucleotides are TGTGCCAGCAGTTACGGGGGGGTAGGGCAGCCCCAGCATTTT.

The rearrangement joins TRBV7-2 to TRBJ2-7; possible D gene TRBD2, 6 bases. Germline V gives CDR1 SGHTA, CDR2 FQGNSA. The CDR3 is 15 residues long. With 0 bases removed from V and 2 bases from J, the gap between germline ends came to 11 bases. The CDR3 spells CASSLAGRVAYEQYF. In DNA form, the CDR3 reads TGTGCCAGCAGCTTAGCCGGGAGAGTCGCCTACGAGCAGTACTTC. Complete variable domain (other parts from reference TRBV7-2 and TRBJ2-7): GAGVSQSPSNKVTEKGKDVELRCDPISGHTALYWYRQSLGQGLEFLIYFQGNSAPDKSGLPSDRFSAERTGGSVSTLTIQRTQQEDSAVYLCASSLAGRVAYEQYFGPGTRLTVT.

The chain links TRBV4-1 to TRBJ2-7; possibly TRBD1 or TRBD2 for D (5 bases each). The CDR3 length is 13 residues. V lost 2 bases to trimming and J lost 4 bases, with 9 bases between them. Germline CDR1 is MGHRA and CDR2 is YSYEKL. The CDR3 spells CASSQRGGYEQYF. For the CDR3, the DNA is TGCGCCAGCAGCCAAAGGGGCGGGTACGAGCAGTACTTC.

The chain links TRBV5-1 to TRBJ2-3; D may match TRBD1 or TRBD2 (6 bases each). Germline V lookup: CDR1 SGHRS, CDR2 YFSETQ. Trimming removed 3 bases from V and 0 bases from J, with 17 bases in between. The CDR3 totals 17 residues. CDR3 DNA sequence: TGCGCCAGCAGCTCCTCACCCAGGGGAGGTAGCACAGATACGCAGTATTTT. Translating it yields CASSSSPRGGSTDTQYF.

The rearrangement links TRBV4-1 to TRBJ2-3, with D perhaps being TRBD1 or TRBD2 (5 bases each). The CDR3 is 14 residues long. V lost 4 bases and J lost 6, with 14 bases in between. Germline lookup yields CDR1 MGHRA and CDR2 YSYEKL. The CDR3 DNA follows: TGCGCCAGCAGCCCCAGGGACCTATGGGATACGCAGTATTTT. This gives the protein CASSPRDLWDTQYF.

The CDR3 reads CSVHRVHSGTEAFF. The CDR3 bases are TGCAGCGTTCATCGGGTCCACTCTGGCACTGAAGCTTTCTTT. The gene calls are TRBV29-1 and TRBJ1-1; D gene unclear. CDR1 and CDR2 (germline): SQVTM, ANQGSEA. CDR3 length: 14 residues. V lost 5 bases and J 4 bases, leaving 17 bases between the germline ends.

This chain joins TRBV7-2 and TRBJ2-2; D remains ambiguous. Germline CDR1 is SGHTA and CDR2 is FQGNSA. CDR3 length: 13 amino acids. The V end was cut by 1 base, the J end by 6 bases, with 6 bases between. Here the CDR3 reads CASSLVVAGELFF. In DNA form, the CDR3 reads TGTGCCAGCAGCTTAGTGGTCGCCGGGGAGCTGTTTTTT.

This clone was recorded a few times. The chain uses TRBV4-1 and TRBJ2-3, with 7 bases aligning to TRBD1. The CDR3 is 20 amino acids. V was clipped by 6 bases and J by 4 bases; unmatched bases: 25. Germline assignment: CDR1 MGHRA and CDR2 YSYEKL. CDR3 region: CASRAKVPPLTGQGADTQYF. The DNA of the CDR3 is TGCGCCAGCAGAGCCAAGGTACCCCCTCTAACGGGGCAGGGGGCAGATACGCAGTATTTT.

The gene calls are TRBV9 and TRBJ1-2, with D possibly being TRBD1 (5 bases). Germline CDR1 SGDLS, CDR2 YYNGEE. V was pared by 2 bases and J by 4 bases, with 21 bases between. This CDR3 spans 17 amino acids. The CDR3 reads CASSVSRTLPGGYGYTF. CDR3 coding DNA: TGTGCCAGCAGCGTTAGCAGGACATTACCCGGAGGCTATGGCTACACCTTC.

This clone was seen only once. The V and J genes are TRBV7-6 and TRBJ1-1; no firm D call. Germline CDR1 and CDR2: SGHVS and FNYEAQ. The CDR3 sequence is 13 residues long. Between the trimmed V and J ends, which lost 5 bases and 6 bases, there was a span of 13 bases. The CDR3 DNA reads TGTGCCAGCAGCCGTCGGGAGAGAGCTGAAGCTTTCTTT. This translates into CASSRRERAEAFF.

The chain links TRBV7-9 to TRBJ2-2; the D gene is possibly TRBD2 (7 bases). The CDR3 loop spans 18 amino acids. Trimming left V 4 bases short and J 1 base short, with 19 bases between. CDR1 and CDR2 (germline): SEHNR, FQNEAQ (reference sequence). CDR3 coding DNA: TGTGCCAGCAGCTCCCTACGGGGGGCTAGCGGGAACACCGGGGAGCTGTTTTTT. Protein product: CASSSLRGASGNTGELFF.